Following are 19 T cell receptor beta chains from one sample sequenced in a study of blood T cells in healthy people across ages. For the second PCR, which ran for 7 to 11 cycles, a sample-barcoded 5' primer and a J-beta primer mix were used. TCRdb processed the 5' RACE reads anew with MiXCR; each CDR3 protein has one entry. The data contain around 1,500,000 distinct CDR3 sequences, about 40% of them singletons. The specimen sequenced was blood. These receptors all come from a woman aged 18-30 years in good health.

The chain joins TRBV20-1 to TRBJ2-3; 13 bases align to TRBD2. This CDR3 region has 15 residues. V dropped 6 bases and J dropped 1; count of bases not matched to a gene: 4. Germline loops: CDR1 DFQATT, CDR2 SNEGSKA (reference sequence). In DNA, the CDR3 is TGCAGTGCCCGAGGGACTAGCGGGGGCACAGATACGCAGTATTTT. As protein: CSARGTSGGTDTQYF.

The chain recombines TRBV12-3 or TRBV12-4 with TRBJ2-1, with 7 bases lining up with TRBD2. The V and J ends lost 7 bases and 6 bases, in that order; junction bases with no gene match: 12. This CDR3 contains 15 residues. CDR3 DNA: TGTGCCAGCAAAATCCTAGCGGCAATAGGCAATGAGCAGTTCTTC. Translated, it gives CASKILAAIGNEQFF.

Worth noting for this clonotype: Relative to the germline gene, one junction end is altered; a read error may explain this. This rearrangement joins TRBV28 to TRBJ2-5, with 11 positions matching TRBD2. The J call could be wrong; TRBJ2-7 is a better fit for the DNA end. Germline-derived CDR1 and CDR2 are MDHEN and SYDVKM. This CDR3 is built from 16 residues. For the CDR3, the DNA is TGTGCCGGCAGCTACCTTGGGACTAGCGGCCCCTACGAGCAGTACTTC. Amino acids: CAGSYLGTSGPYEQYF.

The sample holds a few counts of this clonotype. The chain is built from TRBV4-1 and TRBJ2-1, with 9 bases matching TRBD2. CDR1 is MGHRA, CDR2 YSYEKL, per germline. This CDR3 is 15 amino acids long. With V trimmed by 0 bases and J by 9 bases, 6 bases remained unmatched. CDR3 nucleotide sequence: TGCGCCAGCAGCCAAGACGAGGGGACTAGCCGTGAGCAGTTCTTC. Residues: CASSQDEGTSREQFF.

The chain has TRBV27 and TRBJ1-2, with 8 bases fitting TRBD1. Per the germline V gene, CDR1 is MNHEY and CDR2 is SMNVEV (reference sequence). V dropped 5 bases and J dropped 4; count of bases not matched to a gene: 3. CDR3 size: 13 residues. The CDR3 coding sequence is TGTGCCAGCAGTGACAGGGGTGTCTATGGCTACACCTTC. Translation gives CASSDRGVYGYTF.

This clonotype has only one observation. This CDR3 is missing its conserved last phenylalanine or tryptophan, likely due to a read error. The V and J genes are TRBV29-1 and TRBJ2-7; D remains ambiguous. Germline CDR1 reads SQVTM; CDR2 reads ANQGSEA. Trimming left V 6 bases short and J 3 bases short, with 12 bases between. The CDR3 runs 12 residues. The CDR3 bases are TGCAGCGTGGGCGACGGCCTCTACGAGCAGTACTTA. It is translated as CSVGDGLYEQYL.

This clonotype was picked up one time. V is TRBV25-1 and J is TRBJ2-1; no definite D call. The CDR3 runs 13 residues. CDR1 is MGHDK, CDR2 SYGVNS, per germline. Trimming stripped 1 base from V and 9 bases from J, with 10 bases between. DNA for the CDR3: TGTGCCAGCAGTGAATTGGGGTCAGGTGAGCAGTTCTTC. Its translation is CASSELGSGEQFF. Full variable domain (remainder filled in from reference TRBV25-1 and TRBJ2-1): EADIYQTPRYLVIGTGKKITLECSQTMGHDKMYWYQQDPGMELHLIHYSYGVNSTEKGDLSSESTVSRIRTEHFPLTLESARPSHTSQYLCASSELGSGEQFFGPGTRLTVL.

This clonotype turned up a few times. The V and J genes are TRBV3-1 and TRBJ2-7; perhaps TRBD2 as D (5 bases). The CDR3 contains 14 residues. Germline assignment: CDR1 LGHDT and CDR2 YNNKEL (reference sequence). Trimming left V 1 base short and J 3 bases short, with 10 bases between. CDR3 in DNA: TGTGCCAGCAGCCAAGTTTCTCGGGACTACGAGCAGTACTTC. Protein sequence: CASSQVSRDYEQYF.

The rearrangement uses TRBV6-5 and TRBJ2-4, with TRBD1 identical over 7 bases. With 2 bases clipped from V and 6 bases from J, the junction kept 7 bases outside the gene matches. Per the germline V gene, CDR1 is MNHEY and CDR2 is SVGAGI. There are 15 residues in the CDR3. The CDR3 DNA is TGTGCCAGCAGTTACACACCGGGACAGCCAAACATTCAGTACTTC. Its protein product is CASSYTPGQPNIQYF.

The J gene is TRBJ2-1, the V gene TRBV29-1; TRBD1 or TRBD2 may be the D gene (5 bases each). The CDR3 length is 17 residues. Germline CDR1 reads SQVTM; CDR2 reads ANQGSEA. V lost 0 bases, J lost 6 bases, and 21 bases lay in between. The CDR3 sequence is CSVEDLGQGVWANEQFF. As DNA, the CDR3 is TGCAGCGTTGAAGACCTCGGTCAGGGAGTATGGGCCAATGAGCAGTTCTTC.

This clonotype has ten or more counts. The CDR3 DNA follows: TGTGCCAGCAGTTTGGCTAGCGGGAGTTACTACGAGCAGTACTTC. This translates into CASSLASGSYYEQYF. The rearrangement links TRBV12-3 or TRBV12-4 to TRBJ2-7; 10 bases align to TRBD2. The CDR3 is 15 residues long. V trimming: 3 bases; J trimming: 3 bases; junction bases outside the gene matches: 5.

J is TRBJ1-1 and V is TRBV12-3 or TRBV12-4, with TRBD1 as a possible D gene (6 bases). CDR3 length: 12 amino acids. The V end was cut by 11 bases, the J end by 4 bases, with 14 bases between. CDR3 residues: CACGTLRTEAFF. In DNA form, the CDR3 reads TGTGCCTGCGGGACACTTCGCACTGAAGCTTTCTTT.

The V and J genes are TRBV20-1 and TRBJ2-1; 9 nucleotides align to TRBD2. Unmatched junction bases numbered 7, after V lost 3 bases and J lost 7 bases. This CDR3 is built from 14 residues. Germline lookup yields CDR1 DFQATT and CDR2 SNEGSKA (reference sequence). For the CDR3, the DNA is TGCAGTGCTAGTAGGCGGGAGGGCCGGAATGAGCAGTTCTTC. Protein: CSASRREGRNEQFF.

The chain recombines TRBV28 with TRBJ1-1; D unclear. Trimming stripped 7 bases from V and 5 bases from J, with 14 bases between. The CDR3 consists of 13 residues. CDR1 and CDR2 from the germline V gene are MDHEN and SYDVKM. CDR3 loop: CASIKGIRTEAFF. The CDR3 region has the DNA TGTGCCAGCATAAAAGGGATTAGGACTGAAGCTTTCTTT.

The chain recombines TRBV11-3 with TRBJ2-5, with no clear D. Trimming removed 4 bases from V and 5 bases from J, with 14 bases in between. CDR1 SGHNT and CDR2 YENEEA come from the germline V gene. CDR3 length: 14 amino acids. CDR3 nucleotide sequence: TGTGCCAGCAGCTCAATGGCCTTATCGGAGACCCAGTACTTC. It translates to CASSSMALSETQYF.

This chain uses TRBV6-5 with TRBJ2-4; 8 nucleotides match TRBD2. V gave up 5 bases and J gave up 5 bases; unmatched junction bases: 11. Per germline, CDR1 MNHEY and CDR2 SVGAGI. The CDR3 has 16 amino acids. As DNA, the CDR3 is TGTGCCAGCAGTCCCCTTAGCGGGAAGGGAGAAAACATTCAGTACTTC. Amino acids: CASSPLSGKGENIQYF.

J is TRBJ2-5 and V is TRBV29-1; possible D gene TRBD1, 6 bases. The end of the DNA is better explained by TRBJ2-4, so the J call may be wrong. CDR3 length: 12 residues. Germline loops: CDR1 SQVTM, CDR2 ANQGSEA. The CDR3 DNA reads TGCAGCGTAAGACAGGCTGGAAACATTCAGTACTTC. Translation: CSVRQAGNIQYF.

This clonotype has only a few counts. The gene calls are TRBV29-1 and TRBJ2-7, with 10 bases identical to TRBD1. The CDR3 consists of 13 residues. Looked up from germline, CDR1 is SQVTM and CDR2 is ANQGSEA. Trimming removed 6 bases from V and 3 bases from J; junction bases left unmatched: 5. DNA for the CDR3: TGCAGCGTGAGCCGGGACAGGGGCTACGAGCAGTACTTC. This codes for CSVSRDRGYEQYF.

This chain connects TRBV12-3 or TRBV12-4 to TRBJ2-7; TRBD1 aligns across 9 bases. The V and J ends lost 5 bases and 5 bases, in that order; junction bases with no gene match: 13. This CDR3 contains 16 residues. CDR3 protein: CASSPGGGQGSHEQYF. The CDR3 DNA sequence: TGTGCCAGCAGTCCCGGAGGGGGACAGGGTTCCCACGAGCAGTACTTC.